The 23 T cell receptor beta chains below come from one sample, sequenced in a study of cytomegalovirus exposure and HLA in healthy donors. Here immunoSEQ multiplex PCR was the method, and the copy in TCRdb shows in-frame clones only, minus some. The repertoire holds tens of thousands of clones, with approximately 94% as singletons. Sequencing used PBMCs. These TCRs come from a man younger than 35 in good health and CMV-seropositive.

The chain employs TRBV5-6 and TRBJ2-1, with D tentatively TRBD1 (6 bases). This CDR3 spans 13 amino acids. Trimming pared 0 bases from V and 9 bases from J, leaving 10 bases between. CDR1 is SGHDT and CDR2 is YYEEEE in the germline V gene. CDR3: CASSLGRGTEQFF. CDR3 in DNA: TGTGCCAGCAGCTTGGGCAGGGGCACTGAGCAGTTCTTC.

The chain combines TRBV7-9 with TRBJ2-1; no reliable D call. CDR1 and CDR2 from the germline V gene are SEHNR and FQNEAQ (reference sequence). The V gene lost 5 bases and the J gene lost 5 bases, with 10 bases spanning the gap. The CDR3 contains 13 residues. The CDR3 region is CASSPVPHNEQFF. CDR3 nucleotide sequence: TGTGCCAGCAGCCCAGTGCCCCACAATGAGCAGTTCTTC.

CDR3 residues: CASIFDRGMRYEQYF. The DNA of the CDR3 is TGTGCCAGCATTTTTGACCGGGGGATGCGCTACGAGCAGTACTTC. The V call is TRBV2, the J call TRBJ2-7; perhaps TRBD2 as D (6 bases). The CDR3 spans 15 residues. CDR1 is SNHLY and CDR2 is FYNNEI in the germline V gene. V was clipped by 7 bases and J by 3 bases, with 19 bases between them.

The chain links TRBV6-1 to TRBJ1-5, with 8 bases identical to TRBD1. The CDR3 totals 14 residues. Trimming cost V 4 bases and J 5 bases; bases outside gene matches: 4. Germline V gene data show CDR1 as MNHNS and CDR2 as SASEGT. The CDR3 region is CASSAGQVYQPQHF. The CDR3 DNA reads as TGTGCCAGCAGTGCGGGACAGGTCTATCAGCCCCAGCATTTT.

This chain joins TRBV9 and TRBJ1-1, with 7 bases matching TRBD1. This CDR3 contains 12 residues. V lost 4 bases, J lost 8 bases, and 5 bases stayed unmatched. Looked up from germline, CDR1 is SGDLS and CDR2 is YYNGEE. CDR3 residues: CASSTQDREAFF. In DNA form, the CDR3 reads TGTGCCAGCAGCACCCAGGACAGGGAAGCTTTCTTT.

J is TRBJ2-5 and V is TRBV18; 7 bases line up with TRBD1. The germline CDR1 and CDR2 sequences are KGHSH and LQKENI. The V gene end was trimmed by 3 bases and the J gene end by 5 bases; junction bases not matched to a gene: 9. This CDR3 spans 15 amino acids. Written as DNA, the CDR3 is TGTGCCAGCTCACCTAGAACAGGGGTACGGGAGACCCAGTACTTC. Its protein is CASSPRTGVRETQYF.

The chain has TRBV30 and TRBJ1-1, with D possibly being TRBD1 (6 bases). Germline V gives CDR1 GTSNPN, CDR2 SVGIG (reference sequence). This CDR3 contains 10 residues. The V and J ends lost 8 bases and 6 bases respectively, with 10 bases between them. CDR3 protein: CALRGAEAFF. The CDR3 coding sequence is TGTGCCCTCAGGGGCGCTGAAGCTTTCTTT.

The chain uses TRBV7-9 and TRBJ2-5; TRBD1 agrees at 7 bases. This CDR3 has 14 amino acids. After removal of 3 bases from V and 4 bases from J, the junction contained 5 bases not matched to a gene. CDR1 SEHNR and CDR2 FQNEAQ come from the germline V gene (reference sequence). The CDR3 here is CASSFDRAAETQYF. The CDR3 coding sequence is TGTGCCAGCAGCTTCGACAGGGCAGCAGAGACCCAGTACTTC. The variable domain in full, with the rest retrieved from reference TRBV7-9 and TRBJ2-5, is DTGVSQNPRHKITKRGQNVTFRCDPISEHNRLYWYRQTLGQGPEFLTYFQNEAQLEKSRLLSDRFSAERPKGSFSTLEIQRTEQGDSAMYLCASSFDRAAETQYFGPGTRLLVL.

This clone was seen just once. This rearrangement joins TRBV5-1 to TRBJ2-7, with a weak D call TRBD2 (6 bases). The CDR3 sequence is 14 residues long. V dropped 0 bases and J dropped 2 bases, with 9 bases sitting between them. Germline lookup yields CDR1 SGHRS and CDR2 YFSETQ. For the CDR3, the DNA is TGCGCCAGCAGCTTGGAGCGGAGGGCCTACGAGCAGTACTTC. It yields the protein CASSLERRAYEQYF.

The CDR3, as DNA: TGTGCCAGCAGCTCTTGGGCGGGGGGCACGGTAGAAAAACTGTTTTTT. Protein sequence: CASSSWAGGTVEKLFF. This chain joins TRBV5-4 and TRBJ1-4, with a weak D call TRBD1 (6 bases). Trimming removed 3 bases at V and 8 bases at J, with 20 bases between. The V gene's germline CDR1 is SGHNT and CDR2 YYREEE (reference sequence). The CDR3 has 16 amino acids.

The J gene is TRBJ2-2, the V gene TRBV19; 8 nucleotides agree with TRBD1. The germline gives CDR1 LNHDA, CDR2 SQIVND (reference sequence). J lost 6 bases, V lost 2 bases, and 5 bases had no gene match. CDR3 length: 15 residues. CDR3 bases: TGTGCCAGTAGTATACGGACAGGGTTTTCCGGGGAGCTGTTTTTT. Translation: CASSIRTGFSGELFF.

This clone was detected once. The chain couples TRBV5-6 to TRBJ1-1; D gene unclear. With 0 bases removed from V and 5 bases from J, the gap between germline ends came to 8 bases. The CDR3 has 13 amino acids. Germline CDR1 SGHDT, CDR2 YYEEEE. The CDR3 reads CASSLGAWTEAFF. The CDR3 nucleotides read TGTGCCAGCAGCTTGGGGGCTTGGACTGAAGCTTTCTTT.

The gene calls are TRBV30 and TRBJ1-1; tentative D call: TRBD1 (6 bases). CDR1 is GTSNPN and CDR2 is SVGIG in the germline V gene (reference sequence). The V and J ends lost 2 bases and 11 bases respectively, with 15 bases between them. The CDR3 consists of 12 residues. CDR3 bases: TGTGCCTGGAGTCCCGGGACAAAGATTGCTTTCTTT. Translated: CAWSPGTKIAFF.

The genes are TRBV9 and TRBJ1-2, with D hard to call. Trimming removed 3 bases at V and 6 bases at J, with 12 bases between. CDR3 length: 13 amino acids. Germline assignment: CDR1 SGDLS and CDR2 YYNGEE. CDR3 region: CASSARAGDGYTF. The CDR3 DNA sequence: TGTGCCAGCAGCGCACGGGCCGGGGATGGCTACACCTTC.

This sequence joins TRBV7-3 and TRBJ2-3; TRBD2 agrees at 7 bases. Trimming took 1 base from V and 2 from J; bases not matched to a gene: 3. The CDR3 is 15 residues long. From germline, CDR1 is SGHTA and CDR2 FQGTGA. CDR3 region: CASSLKGGITDTQYF. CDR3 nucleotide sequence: TGTGCCAGCAGCTTAAAGGGAGGGATCACAGATACGCAGTATTTT.

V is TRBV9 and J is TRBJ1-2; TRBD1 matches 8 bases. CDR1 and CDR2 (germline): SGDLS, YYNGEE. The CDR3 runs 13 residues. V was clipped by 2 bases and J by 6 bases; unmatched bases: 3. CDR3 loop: CASSVDRAHGYTF. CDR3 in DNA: TGTGCCAGCAGCGTGGACAGGGCCCATGGCTACACCTTC.

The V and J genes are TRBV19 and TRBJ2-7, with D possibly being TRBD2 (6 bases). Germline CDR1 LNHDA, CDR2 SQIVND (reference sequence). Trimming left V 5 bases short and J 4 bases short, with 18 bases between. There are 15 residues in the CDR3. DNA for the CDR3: TGTGCCAGTAGTCCCTCGGCGGGACGGAGATACGAGCAGTACTTC. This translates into CASSPSAGRRYEQYF.

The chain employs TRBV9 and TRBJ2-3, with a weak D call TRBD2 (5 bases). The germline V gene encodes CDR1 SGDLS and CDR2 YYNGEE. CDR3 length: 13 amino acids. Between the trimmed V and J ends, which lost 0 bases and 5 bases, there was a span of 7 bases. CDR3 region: CASSVGGLDTQYF. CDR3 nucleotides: TGTGCCAGCAGCGTAGGAGGGTTAGATACGCAGTATTTT.

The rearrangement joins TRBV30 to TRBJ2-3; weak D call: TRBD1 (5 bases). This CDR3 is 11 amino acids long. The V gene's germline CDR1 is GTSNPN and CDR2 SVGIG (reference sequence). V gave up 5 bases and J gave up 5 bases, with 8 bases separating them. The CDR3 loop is CAWRQGDTQYF. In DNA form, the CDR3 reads TGTGCCTGGCGCCAGGGAGATACGCAGTATTTT.

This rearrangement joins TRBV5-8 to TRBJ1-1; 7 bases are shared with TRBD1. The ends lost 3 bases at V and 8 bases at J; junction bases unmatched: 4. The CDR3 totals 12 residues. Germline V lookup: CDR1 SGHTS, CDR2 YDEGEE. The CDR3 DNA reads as TGTGCCAGCAGCTACACAGGGGCGGAAGCTTTCTTT. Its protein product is CASSYTGAEAFF.

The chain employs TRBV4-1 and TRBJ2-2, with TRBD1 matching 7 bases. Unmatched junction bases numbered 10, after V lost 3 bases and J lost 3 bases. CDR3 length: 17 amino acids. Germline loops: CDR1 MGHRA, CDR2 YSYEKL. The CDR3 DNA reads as TGCGCCAGCAGCCAGTGGACAGGAAGGGTTTACACCGGGGAGCTGTTTTTT. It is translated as CASSQWTGRVYTGELFF.

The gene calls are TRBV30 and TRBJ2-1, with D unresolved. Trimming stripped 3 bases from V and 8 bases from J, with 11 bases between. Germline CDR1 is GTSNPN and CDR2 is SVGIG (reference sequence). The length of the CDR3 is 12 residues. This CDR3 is CAWSRTVDEQFF. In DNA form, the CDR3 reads TGTGCCTGGAGCCGTACGGTAGATGAGCAGTTCTTC.

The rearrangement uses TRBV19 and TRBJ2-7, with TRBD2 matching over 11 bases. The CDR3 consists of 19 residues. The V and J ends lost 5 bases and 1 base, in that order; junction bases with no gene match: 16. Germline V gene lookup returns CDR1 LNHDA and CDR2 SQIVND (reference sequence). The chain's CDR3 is CASSRHGTSGRSGSYEQYF. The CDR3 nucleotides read TGTGCCAGTAGTCGACATGGGACTAGCGGTAGATCGGGATCCTACGAGCAGTACTTC.